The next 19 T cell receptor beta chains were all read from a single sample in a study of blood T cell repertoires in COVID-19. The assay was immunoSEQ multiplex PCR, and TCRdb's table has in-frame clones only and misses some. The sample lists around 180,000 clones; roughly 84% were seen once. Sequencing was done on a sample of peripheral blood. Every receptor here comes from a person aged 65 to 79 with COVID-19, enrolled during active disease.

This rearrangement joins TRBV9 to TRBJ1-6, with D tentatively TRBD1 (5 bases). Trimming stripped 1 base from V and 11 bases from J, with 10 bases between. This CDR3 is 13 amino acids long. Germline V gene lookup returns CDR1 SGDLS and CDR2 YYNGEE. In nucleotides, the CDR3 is TGTGCCAGCAGCGTACAGGGATCGCCACCCCTCCACTTT. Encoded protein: CASSVQGSPPLHF.

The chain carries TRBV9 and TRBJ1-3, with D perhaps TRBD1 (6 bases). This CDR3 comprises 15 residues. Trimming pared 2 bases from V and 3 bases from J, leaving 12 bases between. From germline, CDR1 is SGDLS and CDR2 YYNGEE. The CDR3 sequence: CASSVGQGIGNTIYF. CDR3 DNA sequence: TGTGCCAGCAGCGTCGGTCAGGGGATTGGAAACACCATATATTTT.

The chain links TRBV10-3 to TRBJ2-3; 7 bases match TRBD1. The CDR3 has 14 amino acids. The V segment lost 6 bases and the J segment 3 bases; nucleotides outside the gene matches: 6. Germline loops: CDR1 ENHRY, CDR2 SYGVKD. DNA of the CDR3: TGTGCCATCAGAATTACAGGGGCAACAGATACGCAGTATTTT. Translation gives CAIRITGATDTQYF.

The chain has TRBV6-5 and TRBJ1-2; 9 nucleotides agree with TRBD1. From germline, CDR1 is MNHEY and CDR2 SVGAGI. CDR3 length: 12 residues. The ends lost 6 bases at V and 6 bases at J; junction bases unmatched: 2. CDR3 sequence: CASRRTGDGYTF. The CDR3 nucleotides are TGTGCCAGCAGACGGACAGGGGATGGCTACACCTTC.

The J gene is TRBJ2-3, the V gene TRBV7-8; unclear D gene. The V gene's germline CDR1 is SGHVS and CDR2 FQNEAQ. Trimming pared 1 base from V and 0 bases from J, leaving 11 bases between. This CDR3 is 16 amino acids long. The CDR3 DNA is TGTGCCAGCAGCTTAGTTGTTAGCTCTAGCACAGATACGCAGTATTTT. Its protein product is CASSLVVSSSTDTQYF. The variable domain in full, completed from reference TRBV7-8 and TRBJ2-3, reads GAGVSQSPRYKVAKRGQDVALRCDPISGHVSLFWYQQALGQGPEFLTYFQNEAQLDKSGLPSDRFFAERPEGSVSTLKIQRTQQEDSAVYLCASSLVVSSSTDTQYFGPGTRLTVL.

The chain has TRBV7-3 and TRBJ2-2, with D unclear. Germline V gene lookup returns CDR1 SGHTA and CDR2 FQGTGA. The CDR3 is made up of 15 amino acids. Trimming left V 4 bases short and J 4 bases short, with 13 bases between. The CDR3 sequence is CASSSRENRTGELFF. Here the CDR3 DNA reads TGTGCCAGCAGCTCCCGCGAGAACCGCACCGGGGAGCTGTTTTTT. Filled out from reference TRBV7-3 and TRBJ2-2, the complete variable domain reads GAGVSQTPSNKVTEKGKYVELRCDPISGHTALYWYRQSLGQGPEFLIYFQGTGAADDSGLPNDRFFAVRPEGSVSTLKIQRTERGDSAVYLCASSSRENRTGELFFGEGSRLTVL.

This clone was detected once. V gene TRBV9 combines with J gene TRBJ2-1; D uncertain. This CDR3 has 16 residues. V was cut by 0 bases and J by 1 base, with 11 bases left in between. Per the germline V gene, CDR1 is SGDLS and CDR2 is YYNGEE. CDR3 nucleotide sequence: TGTGCCAGCAGCGTAGCCCGTCCAGGATCCTACAATGAGCAGTTCTTC. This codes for CASSVARPGSYNEQFF.

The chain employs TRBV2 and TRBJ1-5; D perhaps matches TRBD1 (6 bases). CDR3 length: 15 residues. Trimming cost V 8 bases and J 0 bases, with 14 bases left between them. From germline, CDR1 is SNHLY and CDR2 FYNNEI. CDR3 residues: CASCRGDYSNQPQHF. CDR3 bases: TGTGCCAGCTGTAGGGGGGACTATAGCAATCAGCCCCAGCATTTT.

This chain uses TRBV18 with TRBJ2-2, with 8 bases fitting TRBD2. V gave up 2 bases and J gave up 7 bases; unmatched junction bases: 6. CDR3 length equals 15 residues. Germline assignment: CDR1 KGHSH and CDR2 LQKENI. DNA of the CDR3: TGTGCCAGCTCACCAGGGACTACTAGCGGCGGGGAGCTGTTTTTT. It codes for CASSPGTTSGGELFF.

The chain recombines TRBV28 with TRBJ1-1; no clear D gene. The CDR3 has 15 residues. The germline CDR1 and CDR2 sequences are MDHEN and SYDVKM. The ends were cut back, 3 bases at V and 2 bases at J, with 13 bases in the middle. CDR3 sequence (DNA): TGTGCCAGCAGTTTTACGGGGTCCTTCAACACTGAAGCTTTCTTT. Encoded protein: CASSFTGSFNTEAFF.

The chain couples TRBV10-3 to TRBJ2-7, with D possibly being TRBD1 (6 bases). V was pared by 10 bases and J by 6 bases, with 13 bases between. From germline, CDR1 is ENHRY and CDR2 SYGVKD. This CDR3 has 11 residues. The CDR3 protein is CASFDRSEQYF. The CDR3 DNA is TGTGCCAGTTTCGACAGGAGCGAGCAGTACTTC.

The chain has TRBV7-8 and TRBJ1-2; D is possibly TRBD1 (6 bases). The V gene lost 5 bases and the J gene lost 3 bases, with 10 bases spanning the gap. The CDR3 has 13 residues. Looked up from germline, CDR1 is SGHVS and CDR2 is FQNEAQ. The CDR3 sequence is CASSEGVDYGYTF. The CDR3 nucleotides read TGTGCCAGCAGCGAGGGGGTGGACTATGGCTACACCTTC.

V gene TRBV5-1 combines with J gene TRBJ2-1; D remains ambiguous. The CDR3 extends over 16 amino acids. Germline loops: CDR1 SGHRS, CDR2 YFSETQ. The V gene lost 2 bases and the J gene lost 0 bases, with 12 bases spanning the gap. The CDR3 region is CASSFPQANSYNEQFF. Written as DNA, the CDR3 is TGCGCCAGCAGCTTTCCCCAGGCGAACTCCTACAATGAGCAGTTCTTC.

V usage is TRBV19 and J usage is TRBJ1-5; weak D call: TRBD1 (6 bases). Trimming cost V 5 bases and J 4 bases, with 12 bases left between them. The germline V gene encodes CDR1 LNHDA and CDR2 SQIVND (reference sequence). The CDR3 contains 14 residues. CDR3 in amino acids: CASSSDSRNQPQHF. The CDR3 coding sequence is TGTGCCAGTAGTTCGGACAGCAGAAATCAGCCCCAGCATTTT. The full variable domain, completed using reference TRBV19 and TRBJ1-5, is DGGITQSPKYLFRKEGQNVTLSCEQNLNHDAMYWYRQDPGQGLRLIYYSQIVNDFQKGDIAEGYSVSREKKESFPLTVTSAQKNPTAFYLCASSSDSRNQPQHFGDGTRLSIL.

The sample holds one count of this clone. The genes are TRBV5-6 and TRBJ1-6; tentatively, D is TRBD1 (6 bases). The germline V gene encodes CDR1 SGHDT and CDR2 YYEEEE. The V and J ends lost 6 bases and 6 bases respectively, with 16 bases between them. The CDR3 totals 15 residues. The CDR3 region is CASKLVGQPNSPLHF. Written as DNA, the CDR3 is TGTGCCAGCAAACTCGTCGGACAGCCTAATTCACCCCTCCACTTT.

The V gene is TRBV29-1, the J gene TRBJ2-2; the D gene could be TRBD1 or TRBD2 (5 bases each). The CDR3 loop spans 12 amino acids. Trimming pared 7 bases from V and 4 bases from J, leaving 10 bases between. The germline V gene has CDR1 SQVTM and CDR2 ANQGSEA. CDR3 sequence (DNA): TGCAGCGGGGGGACGGGCACCGGGGAGCTGTTTTTT. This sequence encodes CSGGTGTGELFF.

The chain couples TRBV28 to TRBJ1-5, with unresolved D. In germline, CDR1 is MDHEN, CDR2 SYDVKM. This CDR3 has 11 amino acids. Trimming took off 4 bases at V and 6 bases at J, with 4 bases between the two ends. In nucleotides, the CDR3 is TGTGCCAGCAGTTCCATTCAGCCCCAGCATTTT. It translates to CASSSIQPQHF.

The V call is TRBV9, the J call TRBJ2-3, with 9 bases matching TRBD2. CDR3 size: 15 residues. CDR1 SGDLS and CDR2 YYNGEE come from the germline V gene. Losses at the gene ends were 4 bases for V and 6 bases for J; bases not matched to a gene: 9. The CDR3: CASSPEGTSMDTQYF. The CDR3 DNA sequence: TGTGCCAGCAGCCCAGAGGGGACTAGCATGGATACGCAGTATTTT.

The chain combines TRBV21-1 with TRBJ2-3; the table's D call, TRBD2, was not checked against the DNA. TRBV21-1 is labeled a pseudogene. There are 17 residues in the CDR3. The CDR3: CASSNRCSVEDTDTQYF. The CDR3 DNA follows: TGTGCCAGCAGCAATCGATGTTCGGTCGAGGACACAGATACGCAGTATTTT.